This entry describes one T cell receptor (beta chain). The data were obtained in a study of blood T cell repertoires in COVID-19. About the study: Whether acute or convalescent, the COVID-19 samples came from the United States, Italy and Spain.

The CDR3 runs to 15 residues. Germline loops: CDR1 SGHNT, CDR2 YENEEA. The V segment lost 5 bases and the J segment 6 bases; nucleotides outside the gene matches: 12. Patients at the Seattle site were enrolled during active infection and followed longitudinally. Original methodology: Amplifying reference gene primers gave estimates of nucleated cell counts. Repertoires were generated with immunoSEQ multiplex PCR, while TCRdb's copy carries only in-frame clones and drops some. V and J calls and clone size are given by that table; D and trimming were obtained from the DNA. The sample lists tens of thousands of clones, 89% occurring once.

Sample: peripheral blood. The chain joins TRBV11-3 to TRBJ1-2, with TRBD1 matching over 7 bases. This TCR was sampled from a woman aged 55-70 years with COVID-19, enrolled during active disease. The CDR3 nucleotides are TGTGCCAGCAGCCCTGACAGGGCGGATGGTAATGGCTACACCTTC. Protein sequence: CASSPDRADGNGYTF.